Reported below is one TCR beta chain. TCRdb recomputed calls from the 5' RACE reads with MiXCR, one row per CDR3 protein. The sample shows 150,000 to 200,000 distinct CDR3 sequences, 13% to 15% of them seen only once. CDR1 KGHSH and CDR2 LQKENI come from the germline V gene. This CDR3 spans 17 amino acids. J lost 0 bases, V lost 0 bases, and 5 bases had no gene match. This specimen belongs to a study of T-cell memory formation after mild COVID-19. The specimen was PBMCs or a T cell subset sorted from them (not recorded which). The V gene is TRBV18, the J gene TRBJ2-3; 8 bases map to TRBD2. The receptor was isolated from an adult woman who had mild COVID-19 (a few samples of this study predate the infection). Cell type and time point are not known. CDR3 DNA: TGTGCCAGCTCACCACCCGGACTAGCACCTAGCACAGATACGCAGTATTTT. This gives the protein CASSPPGLAPSTDTQYF.